This T cell receptor beta chain was retrieved from a study of shared clonotypes between healthy human individuals. General study results and limits: As a rule, naive subsets had a larger estimated richness than memory subsets.

Using immunoSEQ multiplex PCR, the repertoire was profiled, and TCRdb retains in-frame clones only, with some absent. The sample carries 2,500,000 or so clones, about 92% recorded once. A few counts support this clone. Its target is not known. Other DNA variants within this sample encode the same CDR3. The CDR3 totals 12 residues. J lost 8 bases, V lost 5 bases, and 2 bases had no gene match. Per germline, CDR1 MNHEY and CDR2 SVGAGI. Sequenced sample: naive CD4+ T cells sorted from blood. The subset: CD45RA+ positively selected. This receptor was identified in a man in his late teens or twenties in good health. The rearrangement joins TRBV6-5 to TRBJ1-2, with TRBD1 matching over 10 bases. In nucleotides, the CDR3 is TGTGCCAGCAGTCAGGGACAGGGGGGCTACACCTTC. This gives the protein CASSQGQGGYTF.